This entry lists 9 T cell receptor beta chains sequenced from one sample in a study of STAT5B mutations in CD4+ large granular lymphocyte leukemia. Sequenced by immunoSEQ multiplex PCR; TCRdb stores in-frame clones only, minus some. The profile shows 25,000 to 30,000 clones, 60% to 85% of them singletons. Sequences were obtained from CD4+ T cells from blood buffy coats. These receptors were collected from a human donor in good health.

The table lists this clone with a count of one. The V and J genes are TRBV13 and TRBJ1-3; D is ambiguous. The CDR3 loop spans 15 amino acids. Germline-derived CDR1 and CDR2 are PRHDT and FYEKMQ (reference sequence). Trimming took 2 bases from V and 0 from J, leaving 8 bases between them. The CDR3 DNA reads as TGTGCCAGCAGCTTAAGCGAGGTCTCTGGAAACACCATATATTTT. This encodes CASSLSEVSGNTIYF.

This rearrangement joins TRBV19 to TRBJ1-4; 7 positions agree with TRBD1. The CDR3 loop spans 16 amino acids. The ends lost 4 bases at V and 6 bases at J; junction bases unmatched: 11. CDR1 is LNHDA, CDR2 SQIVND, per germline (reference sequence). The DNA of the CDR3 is TGTGCCAGTAGTACGGGACAGCCCACCAAGCATGAAAAACTGTTTTTT. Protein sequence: CASSTGQPTKHEKLFF.

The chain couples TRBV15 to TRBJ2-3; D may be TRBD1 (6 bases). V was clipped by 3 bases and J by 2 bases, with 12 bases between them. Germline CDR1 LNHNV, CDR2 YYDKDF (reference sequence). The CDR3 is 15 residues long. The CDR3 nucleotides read TGTGCCACCAGCAGGGGGGCAATAGACACAGATACGCAGTATTTT. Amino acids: CATSRGAIDTDTQYF.

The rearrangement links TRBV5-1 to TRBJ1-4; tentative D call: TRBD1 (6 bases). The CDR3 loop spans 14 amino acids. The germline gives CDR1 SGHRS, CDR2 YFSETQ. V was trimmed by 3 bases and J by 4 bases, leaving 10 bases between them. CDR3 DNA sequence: TGCGCCAGCAGCTCAGGGGTCGTTAATGAAAAACTGTTTTTT. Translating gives CASSSGVVNEKLFF.

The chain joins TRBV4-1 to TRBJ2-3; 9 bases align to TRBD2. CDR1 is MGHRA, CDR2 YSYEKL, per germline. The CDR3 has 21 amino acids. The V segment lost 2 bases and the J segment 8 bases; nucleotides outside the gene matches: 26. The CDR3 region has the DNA TGCGCCAGCAGCCAAAAGGGGGCCGGGAACTGGGAGACTAGCGGCAGTGGTACGCAGTATTTT. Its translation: CASSQKGAGNWETSGSGTQYF.

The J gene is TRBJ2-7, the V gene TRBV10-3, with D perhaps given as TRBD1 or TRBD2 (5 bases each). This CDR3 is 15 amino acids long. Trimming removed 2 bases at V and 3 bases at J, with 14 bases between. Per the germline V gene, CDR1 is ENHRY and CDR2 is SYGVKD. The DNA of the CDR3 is TGTGCCATCAGTGAGAGAGGGGACGCGGGCTACGAGCAGTACTTC. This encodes CAISERGDAGYEQYF.

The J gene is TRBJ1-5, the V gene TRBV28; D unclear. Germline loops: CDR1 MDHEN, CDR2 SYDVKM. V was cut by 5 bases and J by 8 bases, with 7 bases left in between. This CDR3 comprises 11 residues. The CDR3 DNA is TGTGCCAGCAGTCTCGGGGAGCCCCAGCATTTT. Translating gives CASSLGEPQHF. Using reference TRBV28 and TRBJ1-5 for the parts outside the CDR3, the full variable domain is DVKVTQSSRYLVKRTGEKVFLECVQDMDHENMFWYRQDPGLGLRLIYFSYDVKMKEKGDIPEGYSVSREKKERFSLILESASTNQTSMYLCASSLGEPQHFGDGTRLSIL.

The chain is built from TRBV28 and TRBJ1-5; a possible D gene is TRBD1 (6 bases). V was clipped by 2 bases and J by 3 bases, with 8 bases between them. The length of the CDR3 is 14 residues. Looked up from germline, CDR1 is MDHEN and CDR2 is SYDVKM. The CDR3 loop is CASSLGGTNQPQHF. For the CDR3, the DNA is TGTGCCAGCAGTTTAGGGGGCACCAATCAGCCCCAGCATTTT.

The CDR3 DNA is TGTGCCAGCTCACAGGGACAGGGAAACTATGGCTACACCTTC. Translation: CASSQGQGNYGYTF. The chain employs TRBV18 and TRBJ1-2, with 9 bases identical to TRBD1. CDR3 length equals 14 residues. CDR1 KGHSH and CDR2 LQKENI come from the germline V gene. V trimming: 4 bases; J trimming: 2 bases; junction bases outside the gene matches: 2.